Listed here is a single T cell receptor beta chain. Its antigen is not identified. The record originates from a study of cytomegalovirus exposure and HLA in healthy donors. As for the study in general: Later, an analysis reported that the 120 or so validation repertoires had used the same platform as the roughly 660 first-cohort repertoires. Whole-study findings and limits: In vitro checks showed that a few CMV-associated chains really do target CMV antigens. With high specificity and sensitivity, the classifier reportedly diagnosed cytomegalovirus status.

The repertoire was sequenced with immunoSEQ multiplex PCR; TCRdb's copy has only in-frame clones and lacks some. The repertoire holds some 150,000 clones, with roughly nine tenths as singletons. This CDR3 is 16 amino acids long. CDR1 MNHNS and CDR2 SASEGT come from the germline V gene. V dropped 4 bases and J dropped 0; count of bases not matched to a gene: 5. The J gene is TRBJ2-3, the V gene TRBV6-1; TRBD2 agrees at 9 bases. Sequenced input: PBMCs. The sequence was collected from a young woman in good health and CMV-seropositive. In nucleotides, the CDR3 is TGTGCCAGCAGTGCCCTGACTAGCGGAAGCACAGATACGCAGTATTTT. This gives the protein CASSALTSGSTDTQYF.